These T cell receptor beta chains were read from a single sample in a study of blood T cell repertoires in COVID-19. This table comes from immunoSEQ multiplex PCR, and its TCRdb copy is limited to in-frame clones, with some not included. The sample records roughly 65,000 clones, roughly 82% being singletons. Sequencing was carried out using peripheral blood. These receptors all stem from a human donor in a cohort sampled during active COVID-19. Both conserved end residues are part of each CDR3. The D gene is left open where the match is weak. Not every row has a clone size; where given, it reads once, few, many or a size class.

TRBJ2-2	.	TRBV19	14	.	CASSTGYNTGELFF	TGTGCCAGTAGTACAGGGTATAACACCGGGGAGCTGTTTTTT
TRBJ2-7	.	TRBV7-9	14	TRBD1	CASRRGQGANEQYF	TGTGCCAGCAGACGAGGACAGGGGGCGAACGAGCAGTACTTC
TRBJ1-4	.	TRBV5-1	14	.	CASSSGTKNEKLFF	TGCGCCAGCAGTTCCGGGACAAAAAATGAAAAACTGTTTTTT
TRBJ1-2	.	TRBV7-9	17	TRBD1	CASSQGQGVGSNYGYTF	TGTGCCAGCAGCCAGGGACAGGGGGTAGGGAGCAACTATGGCTACACCTTC
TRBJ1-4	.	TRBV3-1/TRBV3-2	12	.	CASSLVREKLFF	TGTGCCAGCAGCCTTGTCCGTGAAAAACTGTTTTTT
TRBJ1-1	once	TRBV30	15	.	CAWTRPVGRWTEAFF	TGTGCCTGGACCCGTCCCGTGGGGCGGTGGACTGAAGCTTTCTTT
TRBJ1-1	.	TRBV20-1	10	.	CSAATGKAFF	TGCAGTGCTGCAACAGGGAAAGCTTTCTTT
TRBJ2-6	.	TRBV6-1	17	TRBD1	CASSEQGASSGANVLTF	TGTGCCAGCAGTGAACAGGGGGCGTCTTCTGGGGCCAACGTCCTGACTTTC
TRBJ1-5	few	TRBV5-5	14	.	CASSFSGGNQPQHF	TGTGCCAGCAGCTTTTCAGGGGGCAATCAGCCCCAGCATTTT
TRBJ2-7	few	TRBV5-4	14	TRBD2	CASRNSGGAYEQYF	TGTGCCAGCAGAAATAGCGGGGGGGCCTACGAGCAGTACTTC
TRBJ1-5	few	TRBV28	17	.	CASSYTTGLGRNQPQHF	TGTGCCAGCAGTTACACAACAGGGTTGGGGCGCAATCAGCCCCAGCATTTT
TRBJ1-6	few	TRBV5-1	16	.	CASSPGGETHNSPLHF	TGCGCCAGCAGTCCCGGGGGGGAAACCCATAATTCACCCCTCCACTTT
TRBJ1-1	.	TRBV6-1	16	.	CASSEPRKGGGTEAFF	TGTGCCAGCAGTGAACCGAGGAAGGGCGGAGGGACTGAAGCTTTCTTT
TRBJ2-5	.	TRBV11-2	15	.	CASSPVWGGRETQYF	TGTGCCAGCAGCCCAGTCTGGGGGGGCAGGGAGACCCAGTACTTC
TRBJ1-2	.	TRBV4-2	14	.	CASSHPDTVDGYTF	TGTGCCAGCAGCCACCCTGACACCGTCGACGGCTACACCTTC
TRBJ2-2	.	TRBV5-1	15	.	CASSLVQTNTGELFF	TGCGCCAGCAGCTTGGTCCAAACGAACACCGGGGAGCTGTTTTTT
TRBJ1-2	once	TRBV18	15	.	CASSPPTSGNYGYTF	TGTGCCAGCTCACCCCCGACAAGCGGGAACTATGGCTACACCTTC
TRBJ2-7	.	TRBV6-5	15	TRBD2	CASSQGRLAAREQYF	TGTGCCAGCAGCCAAGGGAGGCTAGCGGCGAGGGAGCAGTACTTC
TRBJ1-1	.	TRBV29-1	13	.	CSVQGILITEAFF	TGCAGCGTTCAGGGGATCCTAATCACTGAAGCTTTCTTT
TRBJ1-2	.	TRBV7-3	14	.	CASSSPGTLYGYTF	TGTGCCAGCAGCTCTCCCGGGACACTTTATGGCTACACCTTC
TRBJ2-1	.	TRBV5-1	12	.	CASSWGDNEQFF	TGCGCCAGCAGTTGGGGGGACAATGAGCAGTTCTTC
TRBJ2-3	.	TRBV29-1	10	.	CSVGGDTQYF	TGCAGCGTCGGGGGAGATACGCAGTATTTT
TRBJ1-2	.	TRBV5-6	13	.	CASSLSEFYGYTF	TGTGCCAGCAGCTTATCGGAGTTTTATGGCTACACCTTC
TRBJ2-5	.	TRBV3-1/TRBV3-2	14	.	CASSRDSRGETQYF	TGTGCCAGCAGCCGTGACAGCCGGGGGGAGACCCAGTACTTC
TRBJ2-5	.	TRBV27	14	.	CASSSAGLGETQYF	TGTGCCAGCAGTTCCGCGGGCTTGGGAGAGACCCAGTACTTC
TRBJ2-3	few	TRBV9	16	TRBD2	CASRPGTSFGTDTQYF	TGTGCCAGCAGACCCGGGACTAGCTTTGGCACAGATACGCAGTATTTT
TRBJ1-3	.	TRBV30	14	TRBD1	CAWRPTGVGNTIYF	TGTGCCTGGAGACCGACAGGGGTCGGAAACACCATATATTTT
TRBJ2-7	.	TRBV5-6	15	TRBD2	CASSLDIAGSYEQYF	TGTGCCAGCAGCTTGGATATAGCGGGGTCCTACGAGCAGTACTTC
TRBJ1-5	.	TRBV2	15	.	CASSEDVADNQPQHF	TGTGCCAGCAGTGAAGATGTGGCTGATAATCAGCCCCAGCATTTT
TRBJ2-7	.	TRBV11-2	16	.	CASSPTVLRQRGEQYF	TGTGCCAGCAGCCCTACGGTCCTCCGACAGAGGGGGGAGCAGTACTTC
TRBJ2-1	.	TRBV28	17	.	CASSSVRGQGGYNEQFF	TGTGCCAGCAGCTCGGTCCGGGGGCAGGGGGGTTACAATGAGCAGTTCTTC
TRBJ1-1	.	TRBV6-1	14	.	CASSDPAVNTEAFF	TGTGCCAGCAGTGATCCCGCAGTGAACACTGAAGCTTTCTTT
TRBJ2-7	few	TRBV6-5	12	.	CASEGGTYEQYF	TGTGCCAGCGAAGGCGGGACCTACGAGCAGTACTTC
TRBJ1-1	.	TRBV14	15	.	CASSPTGNLNTEAFF	TGTGCCAGCAGCCCTACGGGGAACCTGAACACTGAAGCTTTCTTT
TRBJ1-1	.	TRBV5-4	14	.	CASSLRGGTTEAFF	TGTGCCAGCAGCTTGAGGGGGGGAACCACTGAAGCTTTCTTT
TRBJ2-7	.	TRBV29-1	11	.	CSVAVTGEQYF	TGCAGCGTTGCTGTTACGGGCGAGCAGTACTTC
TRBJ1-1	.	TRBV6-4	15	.	CASSESAGPETEAFF	TGTGCCAGCAGTGAATCGGCAGGGCCTGAGACTGAAGCTTTCTTT
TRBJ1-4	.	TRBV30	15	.	CAWSPRVATNEKLFF	TGTGCCTGGAGCCCCAGGGTTGCAACTAATGAAAAACTGTTTTTT
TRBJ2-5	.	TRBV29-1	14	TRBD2	CSVGASGASETQYF	TGCAGCGTTGGGGCTAGCGGGGCATCAGAGACCCAGTACTTC
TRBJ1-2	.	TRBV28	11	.	CASSFRDGYTF	TGTGCCAGCAGTTTTCGGGATGGCTACACCTTC
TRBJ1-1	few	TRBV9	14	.	CASSLPGAGSEAFF	TGTGCCAGCAGCCTTCCCGGGGCCGGGAGTGAAGCTTTCTTT
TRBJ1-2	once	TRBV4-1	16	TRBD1	CASSQANRGPNYGYTF	TGCGCCAGCAGCCAGGCTAACAGGGGGCCGAACTATGGCTACACCTTC
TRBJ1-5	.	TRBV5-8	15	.	CASREGQISNQPQHF	TGTGCCAGCAGGGAAGGACAGATATCCAATCAGCCCCAGCATTTT
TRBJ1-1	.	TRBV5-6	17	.	CASSLARKGGENTEAFF	TGTGCCAGCAGCTTAGCACGTAAGGGAGGGGAGAACACTGAAGCTTTCTTT
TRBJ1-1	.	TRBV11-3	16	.	CASSLGGGREKTEAFF	TGTGCCAGCAGCTTAGGCGGGGGGCGCGAGAAGACTGAAGCTTTCTTT
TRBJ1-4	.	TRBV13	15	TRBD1	CASNGQGSGREKLFF	TGTGCCAGCAACGGACAGGGATCGGGTAGGGAAAAACTGTTTTTT
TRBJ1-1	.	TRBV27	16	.	CASSFQQGRMNTEAFF	TGTGCCAGCAGTTTTCAGCAGGGAAGGATGAACACTGAAGCTTTCTTT
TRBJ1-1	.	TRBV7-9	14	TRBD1	CASSATGGGTEAFF	TGTGCCAGCTCGGCGACAGGGGGCGGCACTGAAGCTTTCTTT
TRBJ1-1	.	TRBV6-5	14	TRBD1	CASSYPVTGEAAFF	TGTGCCAGCAGTTATCCGGTGACAGGGGAGGCGGCTTTCTTT
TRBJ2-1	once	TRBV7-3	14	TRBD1	CASSSHRGRNEQFF	TGTGCCAGCAGCTCCCACAGGGGACGCAATGAGCAGTTCTTC